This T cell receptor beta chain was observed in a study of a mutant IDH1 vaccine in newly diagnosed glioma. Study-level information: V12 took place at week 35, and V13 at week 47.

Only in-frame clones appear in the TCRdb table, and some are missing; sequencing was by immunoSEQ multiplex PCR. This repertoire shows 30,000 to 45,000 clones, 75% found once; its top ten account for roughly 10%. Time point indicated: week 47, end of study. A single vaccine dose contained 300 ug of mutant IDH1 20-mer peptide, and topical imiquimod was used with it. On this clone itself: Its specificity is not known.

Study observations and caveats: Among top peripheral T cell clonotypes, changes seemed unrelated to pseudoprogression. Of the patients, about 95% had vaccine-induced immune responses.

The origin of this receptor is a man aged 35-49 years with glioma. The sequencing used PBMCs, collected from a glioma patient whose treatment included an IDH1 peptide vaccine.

CDR3 sequence (DNA): TGTGCCACCAGCAGAGATCGGAGGGGGAACACTGAAGCTTTCTTT. Protein sequence: CATSRDRRGNTEAFF. The gene calls are TRBV15 and TRBJ1-1, with D maybe TRBD1 (5 bases). Germline values: CDR1 LNHNV, CDR2 YYDKDF (reference sequence). The CDR3 is 15 amino acids. Trimming left V 0 bases short and J 1 base short, with 9 bases between.